One TCR beta chain is described in this entry. Its antigen is as yet unknown. The germline gene is not matched at one end of the junction; a read error may be the cause. This sample was taken from a study of T cells in Graves' hyperthyroidism and ophthalmopathy. Whole-study results and caveats: Most clonotypes expanded in thyroid above 0.001 were likewise present in blood.

This CDR3 comprises 14 residues. Germline V CDR1 and CDR2: SGDLS, YYNGEE. The diagnostic basis comprised clinical symptoms, serum thyroxine and TRAb, thyroid ultrasound and orbital computed tomography. Regions amplified from RNA transcripts were the TCR beta CDR3 regions. An initial round of RT-PCR targeting the TCR CDR3 relied on the HTBI primer set. TCRdb recomputed calls from the multiplex PCR reads with MiXCR, one row per CDR3 protein. Seen here are about 570,000 distinct CDR3 sequences, around 42% observed once, and the top ten hold roughly 19%. The chain couples TRBV9 to TRBJ2-5; no clear D. The sequenced material came from peripheral blood or thyroid tissue (not recorded which). The TCR comes from an adult woman with Graves' disease, either hyperthyroidism or ophthalmopathy (not recorded which). CDR3 sequence reads: CASSVVPNQETRYF. The CDR3, as DNA: TGTGCCAGCAGCGTAGTACCGAACCAAGAGACCCGGTACTTC.